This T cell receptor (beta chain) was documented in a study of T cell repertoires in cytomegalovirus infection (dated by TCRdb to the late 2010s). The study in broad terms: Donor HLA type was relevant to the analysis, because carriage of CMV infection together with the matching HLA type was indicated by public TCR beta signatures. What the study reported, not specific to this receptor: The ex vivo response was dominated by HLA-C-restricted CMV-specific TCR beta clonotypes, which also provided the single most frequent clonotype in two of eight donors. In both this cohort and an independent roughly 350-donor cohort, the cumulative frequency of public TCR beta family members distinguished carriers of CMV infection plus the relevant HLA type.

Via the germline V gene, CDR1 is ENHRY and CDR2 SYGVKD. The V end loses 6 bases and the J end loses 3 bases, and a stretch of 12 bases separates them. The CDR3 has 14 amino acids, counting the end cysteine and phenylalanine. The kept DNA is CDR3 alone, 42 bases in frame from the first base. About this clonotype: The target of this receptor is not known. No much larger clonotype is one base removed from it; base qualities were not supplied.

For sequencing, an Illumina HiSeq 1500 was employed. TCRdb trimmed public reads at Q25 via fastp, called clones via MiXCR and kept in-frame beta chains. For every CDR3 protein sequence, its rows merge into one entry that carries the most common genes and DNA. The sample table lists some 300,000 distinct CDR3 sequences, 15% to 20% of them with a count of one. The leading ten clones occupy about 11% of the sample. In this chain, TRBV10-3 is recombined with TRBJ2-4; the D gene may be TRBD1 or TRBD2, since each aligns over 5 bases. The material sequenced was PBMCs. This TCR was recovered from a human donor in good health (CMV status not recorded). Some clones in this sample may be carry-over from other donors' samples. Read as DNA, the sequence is TGTGCCATCAGAGAGGGGCAGGACAAAAACATTCAGTACTTC. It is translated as CAIREGQDKNIQYF.